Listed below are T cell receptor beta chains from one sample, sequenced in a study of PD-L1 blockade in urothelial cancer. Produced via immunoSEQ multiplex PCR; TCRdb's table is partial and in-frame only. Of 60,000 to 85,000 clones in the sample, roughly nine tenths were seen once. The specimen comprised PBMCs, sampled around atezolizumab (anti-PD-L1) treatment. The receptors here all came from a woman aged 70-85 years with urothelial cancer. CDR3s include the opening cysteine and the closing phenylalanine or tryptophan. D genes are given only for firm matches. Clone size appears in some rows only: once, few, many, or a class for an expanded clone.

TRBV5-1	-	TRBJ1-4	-	CASSLGGEEANEKLFF	TGCGCCAGCAGCTTGGGGGGGGAAGAGGCTAATGAAAAACTGTTTTTT
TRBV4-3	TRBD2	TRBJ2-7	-	CASSQEALAKSYEQYF	TGCGCCAGCAGCCAAGAAGCACTAGCGAAATCCTACGAGCAGTACTTC
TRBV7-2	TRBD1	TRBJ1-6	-	CASSFSGGTGHSPLHF	TGTGCCAGCAGCTTCTCGGGCGGGACAGGACATTCACCCCTCCACTTT
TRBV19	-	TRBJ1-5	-	CASSTGQPREPQHF	TGTGCCAGTAGTACGGGACAACCTAGAGAGCCCCAGCATTTT
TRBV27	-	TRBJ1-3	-	CASSQLSPGISGNTIYF	TGTGCCAGCAGTCAATTAAGCCCGGGGATCTCTGGAAACACCATATATTTT
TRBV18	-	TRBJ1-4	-	CASSPETGGREKLFF	TGTGCCAGCTCACCAGAAACGGGTGGCCGAGAAAAACTGTTTTTT
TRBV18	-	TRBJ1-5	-	CASSTEDSNQPQHF	TGTGCCAGCTCAACAGAAGACAGCAATCAGCCCCAGCATTTT
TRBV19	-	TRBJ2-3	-	CASSITAGSTDTQYF	TGTGCCAGTAGTATAACGGCCGGGTCCACAGATACGCAGTATTTT
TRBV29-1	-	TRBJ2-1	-	CSHQTGLAYNEQFF	TGCAGCCACCAGACAGGTCTCGCCTACAATGAGCAGTTCTTC
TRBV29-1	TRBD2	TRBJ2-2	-	CSVPSGRVGELFF	TGCAGCGTCCCTAGCGGGAGGGTCGGGGAGCTGTTTTTT
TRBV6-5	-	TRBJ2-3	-	CASSYLAANTDTQYF	TGTGCCAGCAGTTACTTAGCGGCTAACACAGATACGCAGTATTTT
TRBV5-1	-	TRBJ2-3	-	CASSLVGQGSYTQYF	TGCGCCAGCAGCTTGGTCGGTCAGGGGAGTTATACGCAGTATTTT
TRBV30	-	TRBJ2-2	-	CAWSQASQRNTGELFF	TGTGCCTGGAGTCAGGCTTCGCAGAGGAACACCGGGGAGCTGTTTTTT
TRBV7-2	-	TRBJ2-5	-	CASSNNHNQETQYF	TGTGCCAGCAGCAATAATCACAACCAAGAGACCCAGTACTTC
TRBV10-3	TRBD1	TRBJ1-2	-	CAIRGTGGSENGYTF	TGTGCCATCAGGGGGACAGGGGGTAGCGAAAATGGCTACACCTTC
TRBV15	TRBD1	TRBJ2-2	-	CATSRDRAVTGELFF	TGTGCCACCAGCAGGGACAGGGCTGTGACCGGGGAGCTGTTTTTT
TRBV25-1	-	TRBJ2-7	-	CASRSSYEQYF	TGTGCCAGCCGGAGCTCCTACGAGCAGTACTTC
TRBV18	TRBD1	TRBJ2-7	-	CASSPLLGQDGEQYF	TGTGCCAGCTCACCGTTGCTCGGACAGGACGGAGAGCAGTACTTC
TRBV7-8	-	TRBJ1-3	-	CASSLGGDGSGNTIYF	TGTGCCAGCAGCTTGGGAGGGGACGGGTCTGGAAACACCATATATTTT
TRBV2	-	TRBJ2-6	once	CASSEVQKNVLTF	TGTGCCAGCAGTGAAGTTCAGAAGAACGTCCTGACTTTC
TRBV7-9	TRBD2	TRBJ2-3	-	CASSSAGLHTDTQYF	TGTGCCAGCAGCTCAGCGGGACTTCACACAGATACGCAGTATTTT
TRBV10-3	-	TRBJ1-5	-	CAIAQGFNQPQHF	TGTGCCATCGCCCAGGGATTCAATCAGCCCCAGCATTTT
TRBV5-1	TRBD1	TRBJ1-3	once	CASSLGQGAGNTIYF	TGCGCCAGCAGCTTGGGTCAGGGGGCTGGAAACACCATATATTTT
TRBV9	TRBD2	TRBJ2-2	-	CASSVGSGGTGELFF	TGTGCCAGCAGCGTGGGTAGCGGGGGCACCGGGGAGCTGTTTTTT
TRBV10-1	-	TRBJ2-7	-	CASSVDRLSEQYF	TGCGCCAGCAGTGTTGACAGGCTAAGCGAGCAGTACTTC
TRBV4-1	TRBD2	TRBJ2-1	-	CASSPGGRGSYNEQFF	TGCGCCAGCAGCCCCGGTGGGAGGGGATCCTACAATGAGCAGTTCTTC
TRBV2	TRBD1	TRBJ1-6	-	CASRWTGPINSPLHF	TGTGCCAGCAGATGGACAGGGCCGATTAATTCACCCCTCCACTTT
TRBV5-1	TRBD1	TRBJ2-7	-	CASRLTGTGGYEQYF	TGCGCCAGCAGATTGACCGGGACAGGGGGGTACGAGCAGTACTTC
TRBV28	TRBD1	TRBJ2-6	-	CASVGTGLLSGANVLTF	TGTGCCAGTGTGGGGACAGGTTTACTCTCTGGGGCCAACGTCCTGACTTTC
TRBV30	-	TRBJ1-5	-	CAWGQQVSAQPQHF	TGTGCCTGGGGACAACAGGTTTCAGCTCAGCCCCAGCATTTT
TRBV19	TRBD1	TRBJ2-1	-	CASSTGTGALNEQFF	TGTGCCAGTAGTACCGGGACAGGGGCCCTAAATGAGCAGTTCTTC
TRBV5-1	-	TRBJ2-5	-	CASSLAGLGETQYF	TGCGCCAGCAGCTTGGCAGGGTTGGGAGAGACCCAGTACTTC
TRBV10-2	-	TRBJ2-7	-	CATGHRWEQYF	TGCGCCACGGGTCATCGGTGGGAGCAGTACTTC
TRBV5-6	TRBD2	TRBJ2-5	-	CASSLMWSSGRAGETQYF	TGTGCCAGCAGCTTGATGTGGTCTAGCGGGAGGGCCGGAGAGACCCAGTACTTC
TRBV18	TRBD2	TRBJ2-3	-	CASSPWTSGSTDTQYF	TGTGCCAGCTCTCCATGGACTAGCGGAAGCACAGATACGCAGTATTTT
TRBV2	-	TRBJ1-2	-	CASSDRVGYTF	TGTGCCAGCAGTGATCGGGTCGGCTACACCTTC
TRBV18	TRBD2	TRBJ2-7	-	CASSPVVASGYYEQYF	TGTGCCAGCTCACCCGTTGTGGCTAGCGGCTACTACGAGCAGTACTTC
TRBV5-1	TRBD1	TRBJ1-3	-	CASSQGAHGNTIYF	TGCGCCAGCAGTCAGGGGGCCCATGGAAACACCATATATTTT
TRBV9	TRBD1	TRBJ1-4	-	CASSQEGTGSNEKLFF	TGTGCCAGCAGCCAAGAAGGGACAGGGAGTAATGAAAAACTGTTTTTT
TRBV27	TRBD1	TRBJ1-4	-	CASSPWTGDEKLFF	TGTGCCAGCAGTCCCTGGACAGGGGATGAAAAACTGTTTTTT
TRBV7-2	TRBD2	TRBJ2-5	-	CASSPAQAGGETQYF	TGTGCCAGCAGCCCCGCCCAGGCGGGGGGAGAGACCCAGTACTTC
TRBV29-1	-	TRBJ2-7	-	CSVESGVEQYF	TGCAGCGTTGAATCGGGAGTGGAGCAGTACTTC
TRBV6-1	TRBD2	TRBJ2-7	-	CASLAAGYEQYF	TGTGCCAGCCTAGCGGCCGGTTACGAGCAGTACTTC
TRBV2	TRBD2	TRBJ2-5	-	CASSDLAGVETQYF	TGTGCCAGCAGTGACCTAGCGGGAGTAGAGACCCAGTACTTC
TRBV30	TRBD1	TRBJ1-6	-	CAWTGQGNSPLHF	TGTGCCTGGACGGGACAGGGCAATTCACCCCTCCACTTT
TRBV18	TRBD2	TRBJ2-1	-	CASSLLREGYNEQFF	TGTGCCAGCTCACTGTTGCGGGAGGGCTACAATGAGCAGTTCTTC
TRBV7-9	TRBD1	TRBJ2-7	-	CASSLQTGYSEQYF	TGTGCCAGCAGCCTGCAGACAGGGTACTCCGAGCAGTACTTC
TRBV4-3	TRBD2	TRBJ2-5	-	CASSQVRSSGQETQYF	TGCGCCAGCAGCCAAGTTCGGTCTAGCGGCCAAGAGACCCAGTACTTC
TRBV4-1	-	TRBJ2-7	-	CASSQVWDTGYEQYF	TGCGCCAGCAGCCAAGTTTGGGACACAGGGTACGAGCAGTACTTC
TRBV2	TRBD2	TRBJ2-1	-	CASSDPSGGQYNEQFF	TGTGCCAGCAGTGACCCTAGCGGGGGGCAGTACAATGAGCAGTTCTTC